The 20 T cell receptor beta chains listed next were all sequenced from one sample in a study of Tregs in tolerant kidney transplant recipients (dated by TCRdb to between 2018 and 2020). Libraries were built with the immunoSEQ multiplex PCR assay. TCRdb took over this immuneACCESS table, retaining in-frame rearrangements with V and J assigned. Such tables are incomplete; in checked studies, under half of the missing clones stem from an unresolved V gene, and the remainder is unexplained. This sample's table contains about 48,000 clones. 0.85% of the sample comes from the top ten. Reading the label with the study, this specimen's time point is: blood sample drawn before combined kidney and bone marrow transplant. The starting material was CD4+ T cells from blood, obtained before the transplant. The receptor source for this set is a human donor who received a combined kidney and bone marrow transplant.

Worth noting for this clone: With the read ending 3 residues before the CDR3 end, the germline J gene is used to fill in that end. The gene calls are TRBV7-3 and TRBJ2-1; 8 bases map to TRBD1. Losses at the gene ends were 5 bases for V and 8 bases for J; bases not matched to a gene: 8. This CDR3 spans 14 amino acids. Per the germline V gene, CDR1 is SGHTA and CDR2 is FQGTGA. Incomplete CDR3 DNA: TGTGCCAGCAGCCCAAGGACAGGGTACGATGAG. This gives the protein CASSPRTGYDE. The whole CDR3 reads CASSPRTGYDEQFF.

As for this clone: The read ends 3 residues shy of where the CDR3 ends; the end is completed using the germline J gene. This sequence joins TRBV20-1 and TRBJ2-7; TRBD2 matches 12 bases. V shed 3 bases and J 6 bases; nucleotides not matched to a gene: 6. This CDR3 spans 14 amino acids. CDR1 and CDR2 (germline): DFQATT, SNEGSKA (reference sequence). The DNA read from the CDR3 is TGCAGTGCTAGGAGACTAGCGGGAGTAGGCGAG. It codes for CSARRLAGVGE. The full CDR3 reads CSARRLAGVGEQYF.

Remarks on this clone: The read comes to an end 3 residues before the CDR3 does, leaving the germline J gene to fill in the end. The chain carries TRBV20-1 and TRBJ1-1; 9 nucleotides match TRBD1. The CDR3 is made up of 18 amino acids. Germline CDR1 is DFQATT and CDR2 is SNEGSKA (reference sequence). Trimming cost V 1 base and J 4 bases; bases outside gene matches: 16. CDR3 region: CSARGYGLRTGDSTEAFF. CDR3 DNA, as far as it was read: TGCAGTGCTAGAGGATACGGTTTAAGGACAGGGGATAGCACTGAA.

The CDR3 bases that were read are TGCGCCAGCAGCGACCGGGACAGTGACGAG. Its protein product is CASSDRDSDE. The full CDR3 protein reads CASSDRDSDEQYF. The chain joins TRBV5-1 to TRBJ2-7; TRBD1 matches 7 bases. The CDR3 end lies 3 residues beyond the end of the read and is filled in from the germline J gene. In germline, CDR1 is SGHRS, CDR2 YFSETQ. J was trimmed by 5 bases and V by 4 bases; bases with no gene match: 6. This CDR3 region has 13 residues.

In the case of this clone: The read terminates 3 residues before the CDR3 end, so the remaining end is supplied by the germline J gene. This chain joins TRBV19 and TRBJ1-2; TRBD1 matches 10 bases. Germline-derived CDR1 and CDR2 are LNHDA and SQIVND (reference sequence). Trimming cost V 7 bases and J 5 bases; bases outside gene matches: 7. This CDR3 spans 14 amino acids. Incomplete CDR3 DNA: TGTGCCAGTACCATCGGGACAGGGGATTATGGC. It translates to CASTIGTGDYG. The CDR3 as a whole reads CASTIGTGDYGYTF.

For this clone: The CDR3 extends 3 residues past the end of the read, so its final part is completed from the germline J gene. The gene calls are TRBV7-3 and TRBJ1-5; D gene ambiguous. The CDR3 sequence is 17 residues long. V dropped 5 bases and J dropped 2 bases, with 19 bases sitting between them. Germline CDR1 reads SGHTA; CDR2 reads FQGTGA. The CDR3 DNA, read in part, is TGTGCCAGCAGCGTTACCCCCGGGTACCCGGGCAATCAGCCC. This encodes CASSVTPGYPGNQP. The full CDR3 sequence reads CASSVTPGYPGNQPQHF.

The CDR3 DNA, read in part, is TGTGCCAGTAGGCCAGTGACAGGGGGCTCCTACGAG. This codes for CASRPVTGGSYE. In full, the CDR3 reads CASRPVTGGSYEQYF. The chain is built from TRBV19 and TRBJ2-7; 9 bases are shared with TRBD1. The read falls 3 residues short of the CDR3 end, and the missing part is taken from the germline J gene. Germline assignment: CDR1 LNHDA and CDR2 SQIVND (reference sequence). This CDR3 contains 15 residues. The junction had 6 bases not matched to a gene; V was cut back by 6 bases and J by 0 bases. Drawing the rest from reference TRBV19 and TRBJ2-7, the complete variable domain is DGGITQSPKYLFRKEGQNVTLSCEQNLNHDAMYWYRQDPGQGLRLIYYSQIVNDFQKGDIAEGYSVSREKKESFPLTVTSAQKNPTAFYLCASRPVTGGSYEQYFGPGTRLTVT.

Concerning this clone: The read ends 3 residues shy of where the CDR3 ends; the end is completed using the germline J gene. This sequence joins TRBV5-6 and TRBJ1-4, with 7 nucleotides matching TRBD1. J gave up 5 bases and V 4 bases, and 5 bases lay outside the gene matches. The CDR3 loop spans 14 amino acids. CDR1 SGHDT and CDR2 YYEEEE come from the germline V gene. CDR3 bases read: TGTGCCAGCAGCCTGACAGGGAAAAATGAAAAA. This sequence encodes CASSLTGKNEK. The whole CDR3 reads CASSLTGKNEKLFF. Drawing the rest from reference TRBV5-6 and TRBJ1-4, the complete variable domain is DAGVTQSPTHLIKTRGQQVTLRCSPKSGHDTVSWYQQALGQGPQFIFQYYEEEERQRGNFPDRFSGHQFPNYSSELNVNALLLGDSALYLCASSLTGKNEKLFFGSGTQLSVL.

A remark on this clone: The junction departs from the called germline gene at one end, perhaps through a read error. The read ends 3 residues shy of where the CDR3 ends; the end is completed using the germline J gene. The chain carries TRBV4-2 and TRBJ1-3, with D tentatively TRBD1 (5 bases). This CDR3 region has 15 residues. Germline loops: CDR1 LGHNA, CDR2 YNFKEQ. CDR3 sequence: CASSRDRSSGNTIYF. Partial CDR3 DNA: TGCGCCAGCAGCCGAGACAGAAGCTCTGGAAACACC.

CDR3 DNA, as far as it was read: TGCAGTGCCCTGCCCGGGACAGGGTATGAAAAA. Protein product: CSALPGTGYEK. The entire CDR3 protein reads CSALPGTGYEKLFF. The chain carries TRBV20-1 and TRBJ1-4; 9 bases map to TRBD1. Read coverage stops 3 residues before the CDR3 terminus; the germline J gene supplies the remainder. The germline V gene encodes CDR1 DFQATT and CDR2 SNEGSKA (reference sequence). The CDR3 has 14 amino acids. The V and J ends lost 6 bases and 6 bases, in that order; junction bases with no gene match: 8.

Note on this clone: The sequence runs out 3 residues before the end of the CDR3; the remainder is reconstructed from the germline J gene. V is TRBV20-1 and J is TRBJ2-1; a weak D match, TRBD2 (6 bases). The CDR3 loop spans 15 amino acids. The V end lost 0 bases, the J end lost 6 bases, and 15 bases lay between the germline ends. The germline gives CDR1 DFQATT, CDR2 SNEGSKA (reference sequence). The covered CDR3 bases are TGCAGTGCTAGAGATCTAACCCGGGACTTCAATGAG. It translates to CSARDLTRDFNE. The whole CDR3 sequence reads CSARDLTRDFNEQFF.

About this clone itself: Coverage ceases 3 residues before the CDR3 finishes, and the germline J gene fills in the end. V is TRBV5-1 and J is TRBJ2-1; 7 bases fit TRBD2. The CDR3 covers 15 residues. The V segment lost 0 bases and the J segment 7 bases; nucleotides outside the gene matches: 7. The germline V gene has CDR1 SGHRS and CDR2 YFSETQ. CDR3 sequence reads: CASSLVAGEYNEQFF. The covered CDR3 bases are TGCGCCAGCAGCTTGGTTGCGGGAGAATATAATGAG.

Turning to this clone: With the read ending 3 residues before the CDR3 end, the germline J gene is used to fill in that end. The rearrangement joins TRBV5-5 to TRBJ2-1, with a tentative D call TRBD1 (6 bases). The CDR3 is 12 amino acids. In germline, CDR1 is SGHKS, CDR2 YYEKEE (reference sequence). V gave up 0 bases and J gave up 9 bases, with 7 bases separating them. The DNA read from the CDR3 is TGTGCCAGCAGCTTGGCCAGGGGTGAG. Translation: CASSLARGE. The whole CDR3 reads CASSLARGEQFF.

For this clone: The read stops 3 residues short of the end of the CDR3; the missing end is completed from the germline J gene. V gene TRBV29-1 combines with J gene TRBJ1-2; D call uncertain. The germline CDR1 and CDR2 sequences are SQVTM and ANQGSEA. The CDR3 has 12 residues. Trimming cost V 7 bases and J 2 bases, with 11 bases left between them. The sequenced CDR3 bases are TGCAGCGCATCGACTGGGAACTATGGC. Its protein is CSASTGNYG. The entire CDR3 reads CSASTGNYGYTF.

About this clone itself: The CDR3 is cut off 3 residues early in the read; its end comes from the germline J gene. The chain has TRBV5-1 and TRBJ2-5; TRBD1 might be the D (6 bases). V was cut by 6 bases and J by 0 bases, with 9 bases left in between. CDR3 size: 13 residues. CDR1 and CDR2 from the germline V gene are SGHRS and YFSETQ. Incomplete CDR3 DNA: TGCGCCAGCAAGGGACAAAACCAAGAGACC. The encoded protein is CASKGQNQET. The CDR3, in full, reads CASKGQNQETQYF.

To note about this clone: The CDR3 end lies 3 residues beyond the end of the read and is filled in from the germline J gene. J is TRBJ2-1 and V is TRBV20-1; 9 bases match TRBD1. The junction had 19 bases not matched to a gene; V was cut back by 6 bases and J by 7 bases. Looked up from germline, CDR1 is DFQATT and CDR2 is SNEGSKA (reference sequence). This CDR3 spans 17 amino acids. The DNA read from the CDR3 is TGCAGTGCCCCGGGACAGGGTCCCCCAGGGGGTGGGAATGAG. It specifies CSAPGQGPPGGGNE. In full, the CDR3 is CSAPGQGPPGGGNEQFF.

Worth noting for this clone: The read ends 3 residues early relative to the CDR3; the germline J gene fills the gap. The gene calls are TRBV2 and TRBJ2-2; 7 bases are shared with TRBD1. With V trimmed by 7 bases and J by 1 base, 6 bases remained unmatched. Looked up from germline, CDR1 is SNHLY and CDR2 is FYNNEI. CDR3 size: 15 residues. The CDR3 is CASNRQGENTGELFF. The DNA read from the CDR3 is TGTGCCAGCAACCGACAGGGAGAGAACACCGGGGAG.

About this clone: The read ends 3 residues early relative to the CDR3; the germline J gene fills the gap. The J gene is TRBJ2-1, the V gene TRBV20-1; 8 positions agree with TRBD2. Losses at the gene ends were 3 bases for V and 4 bases for J; bases not matched to a gene: 5. The CDR3 runs 14 residues. Germline-derived CDR1 and CDR2 are DFQATT and SNEGSKA (reference sequence). The CDR3 reads CSARSASGYNEQFF. CDR3 DNA (partial): TGCAGTGCTAGGTCGGCTAGCGGGTACAATGAG.

Turning to this clone: The read ends 3 residues before the CDR3 terminus; that terminus is restored from the germline J gene. The V gene is TRBV2, the J gene TRBJ2-6; no clear D. V dropped 4 bases and J dropped 1 base, with 8 bases sitting between them. CDR1 and CDR2 from the germline V gene are SNHLY and FYNNEI. The CDR3 is 15 amino acids. The CDR3 region is CASSAAGSGANVLTF. The DNA read from the CDR3 is TGTGCCAGCAGTGCAGCCGGGTCTGGGGCCAACGTC.

Concerning this clone itself: Coverage ceases 3 residues before the CDR3 finishes, and the germline J gene fills in the end. This sequence joins TRBV5-4 and TRBJ1-2; 7 bases agree with TRBD1. With V trimmed by 6 bases and J by 0 bases, 11 bases remained unmatched. The CDR3 has 16 residues. Germline values: CDR1 SGHNT, CDR2 YYREEE (reference sequence). CDR3 DNA (partial): TGTGCCAGCAACAAGGGGGCAGACAGATCTAACTATGGC. It is translated as CASNKGADRSNYG. The whole CDR3 protein reads CASNKGADRSNYGYTF. The variable domain in full, completed from reference TRBV5-4 and TRBJ1-2, reads ETGVTQSPTHLIKTRGQQVTLRCSSQSGHNTVSWYQQALGQGPQFIFQYYREEENGRGNFPPRFSGLQFPNYSSELNVNALELDDSALYLCASNKGADRSNYGYTFGSGTRLTVV.